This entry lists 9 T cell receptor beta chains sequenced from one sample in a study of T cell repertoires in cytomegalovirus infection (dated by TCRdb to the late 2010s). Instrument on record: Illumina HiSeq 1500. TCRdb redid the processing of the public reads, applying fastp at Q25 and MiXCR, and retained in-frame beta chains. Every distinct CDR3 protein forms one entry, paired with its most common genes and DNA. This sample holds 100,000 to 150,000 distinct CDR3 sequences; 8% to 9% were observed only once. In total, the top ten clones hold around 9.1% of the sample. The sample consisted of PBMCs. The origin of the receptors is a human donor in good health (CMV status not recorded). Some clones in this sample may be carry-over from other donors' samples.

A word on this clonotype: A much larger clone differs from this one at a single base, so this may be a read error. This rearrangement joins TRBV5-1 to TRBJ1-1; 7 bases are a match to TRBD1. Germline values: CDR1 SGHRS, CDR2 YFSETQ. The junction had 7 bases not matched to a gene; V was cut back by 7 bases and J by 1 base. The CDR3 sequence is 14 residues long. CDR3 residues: CASQQGTANTEAFF. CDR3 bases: TGCGCCAGCCAACAGGGGACGGCGAACACTGAAGCTTTCTTT.

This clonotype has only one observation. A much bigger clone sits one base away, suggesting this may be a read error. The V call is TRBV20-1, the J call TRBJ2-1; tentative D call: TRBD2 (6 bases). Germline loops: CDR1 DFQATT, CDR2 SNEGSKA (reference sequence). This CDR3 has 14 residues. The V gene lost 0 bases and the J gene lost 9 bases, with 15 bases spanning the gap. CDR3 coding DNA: TGCAGTGCTAGAGACCTAGTCCTAGCGAGTGAGCAGTTCTTC. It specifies CSARDLVLASEQFF.

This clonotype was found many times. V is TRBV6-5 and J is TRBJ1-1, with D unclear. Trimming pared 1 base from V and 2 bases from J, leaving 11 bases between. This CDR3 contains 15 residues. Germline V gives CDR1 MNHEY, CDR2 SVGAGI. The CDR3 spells CASSYLEVPNTEAFF. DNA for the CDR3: TGTGCCAGCAGTTACTTAGAGGTTCCTAACACTGAAGCTTTCTTT.

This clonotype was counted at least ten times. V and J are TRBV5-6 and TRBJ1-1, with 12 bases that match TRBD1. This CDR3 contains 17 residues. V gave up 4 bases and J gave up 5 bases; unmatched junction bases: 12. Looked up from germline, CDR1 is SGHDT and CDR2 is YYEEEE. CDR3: CASSLGGTGGRRTEAFF. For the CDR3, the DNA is TGTGCCAGCAGCCTGGGGGGGACAGGGGGCCGGAGGACTGAAGCTTTCTTT.

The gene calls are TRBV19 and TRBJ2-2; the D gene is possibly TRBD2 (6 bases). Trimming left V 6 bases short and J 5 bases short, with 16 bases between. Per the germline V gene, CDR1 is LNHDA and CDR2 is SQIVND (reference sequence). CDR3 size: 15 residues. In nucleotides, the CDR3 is TGTGCCAGTAGCCCGGGGGAGCGAAGGACCGGGGAGCTGTTTTTT. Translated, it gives CASSPGERRTGELFF. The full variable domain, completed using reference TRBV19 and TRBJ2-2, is DGGITQSPKYLFRKEGQNVTLSCEQNLNHDAMYWYRQDPGQGLRLIYYSQIVNDFQKGDIAEGYSVSREKKESFPLTVTSAQKNPTAFYLCASSPGERRTGELFFGEGSRLTVL.

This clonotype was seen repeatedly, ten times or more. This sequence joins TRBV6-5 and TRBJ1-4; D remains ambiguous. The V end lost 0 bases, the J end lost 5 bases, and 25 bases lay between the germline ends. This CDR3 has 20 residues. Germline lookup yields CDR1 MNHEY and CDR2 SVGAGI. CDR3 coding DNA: TGTGCCAGCAGTTACTCGGGTCTTGGTTGGTCTCCAGGATCAAATGAAAAACTGTTTTTT. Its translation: CASSYSGLGWSPGSNEKLFF.

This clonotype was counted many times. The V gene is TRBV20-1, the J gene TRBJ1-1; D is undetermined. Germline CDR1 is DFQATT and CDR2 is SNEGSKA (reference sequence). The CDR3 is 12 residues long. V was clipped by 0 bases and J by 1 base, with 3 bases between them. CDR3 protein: CSARDGNTEAFF. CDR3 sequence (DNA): TGCAGTGCTAGAGACGGGAACACTGAAGCTTTCTTT.

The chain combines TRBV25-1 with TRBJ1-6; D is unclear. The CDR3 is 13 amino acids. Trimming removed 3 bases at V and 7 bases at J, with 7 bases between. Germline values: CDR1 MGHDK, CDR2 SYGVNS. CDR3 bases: TGTGCCAGCAGTGATACAAGGAATTCACCCCTCCACTTT. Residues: CASSDTRNSPLHF.

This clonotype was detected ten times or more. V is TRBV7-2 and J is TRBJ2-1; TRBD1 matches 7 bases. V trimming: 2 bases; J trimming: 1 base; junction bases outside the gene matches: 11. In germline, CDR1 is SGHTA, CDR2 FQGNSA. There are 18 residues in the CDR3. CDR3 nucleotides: TGTGCCAGCAGCTTAACGAGACAGGGTAGTAGGTCCTACAATGAGCAGTTCTTC. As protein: CASSLTRQGSRSYNEQFF.